The entry that follows covers one TCR beta chain sequence. Its antigen is unknown. TCRdb's table, derived via immunoSEQ multiplex PCR, lists solely in-frame clones and lacks some. The table lists 83,000 or so clones, roughly 80% of them singletons. The sample originates from a study of radiotherapy plus CTLA-4 blockade in lung cancer. Overall study: Of the patients, under 20% showed objective responses and around 29% attained disease control. The study, taken as a whole, reports: Early clone dynamics of blood T cells, plus interferon-beta, reportedly predicted response best.

Focal radiation and CTLA-4 blockade (ipilimumab) were tested in chemo-refractory metastatic non-small-cell lung cancer patients. In germline, CDR1 is SNHLY, CDR2 FYNNEI. V lost 4 bases, J lost 4 bases, and 6 bases stayed unmatched. The CDR3 runs 14 residues. The chain uses TRBV2 and TRBJ2-7, with 8 nucleotides matching TRBD2. The material was peripheral blood, obtained from a patient treated with radiotherapy plus ipilimumab. The TCR was taken from a human donor with non-small cell lung cancer who had stable disease on radiotherapy plus ipilimumab. Here the CDR3 reads CASSGREGVYEQYF. The CDR3 DNA follows: TGTGCCAGCAGTGGACGGGAGGGGGTTTACGAGCAGTACTTC.